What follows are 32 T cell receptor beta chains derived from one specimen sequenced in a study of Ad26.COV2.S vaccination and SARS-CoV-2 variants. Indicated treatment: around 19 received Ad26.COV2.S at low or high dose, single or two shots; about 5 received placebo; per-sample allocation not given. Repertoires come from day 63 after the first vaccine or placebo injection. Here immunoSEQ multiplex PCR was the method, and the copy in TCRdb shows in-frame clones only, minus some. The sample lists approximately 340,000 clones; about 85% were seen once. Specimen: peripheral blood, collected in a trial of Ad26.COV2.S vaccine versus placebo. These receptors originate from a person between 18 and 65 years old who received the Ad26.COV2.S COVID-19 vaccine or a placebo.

The CDR3 DNA reads TGTGCCAGCAGTGAAGGGGGGCGCTACGAGCAGTACTTC. This codes for CASSEGGRYEQYF. V is TRBV6-1 and J is TRBJ2-7; TRBD1 is a possible D gene (6 bases). V lost 1 base and J lost 3, with 7 bases in between. CDR1 is MNHNS and CDR2 is SASEGT in the germline V gene. The CDR3 is made up of 13 amino acids.

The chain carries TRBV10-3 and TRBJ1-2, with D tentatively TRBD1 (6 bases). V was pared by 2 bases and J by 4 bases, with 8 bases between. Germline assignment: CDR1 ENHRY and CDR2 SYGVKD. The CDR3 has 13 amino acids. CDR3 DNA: TGTGCCATCAGTGAGAAGGACAGCTATGGCTACACCTTC. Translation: CAISEKDSYGYTF.

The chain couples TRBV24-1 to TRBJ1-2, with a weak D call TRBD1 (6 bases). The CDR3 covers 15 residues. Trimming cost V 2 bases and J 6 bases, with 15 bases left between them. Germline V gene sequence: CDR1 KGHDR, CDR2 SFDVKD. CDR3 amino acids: CATSDSPKGGNGYTF. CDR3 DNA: TGTGCCACCAGTGATTCCCCAAAGGGGGGCAATGGCTACACCTTC.

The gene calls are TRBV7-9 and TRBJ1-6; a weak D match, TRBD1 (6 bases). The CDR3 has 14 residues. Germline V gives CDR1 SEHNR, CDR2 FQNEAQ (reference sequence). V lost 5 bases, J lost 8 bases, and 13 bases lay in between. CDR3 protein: CASSLGQTYSPLHF. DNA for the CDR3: TGTGCCAGCAGCCTAGGACAGACGTATTCACCCCTCCACTTT.

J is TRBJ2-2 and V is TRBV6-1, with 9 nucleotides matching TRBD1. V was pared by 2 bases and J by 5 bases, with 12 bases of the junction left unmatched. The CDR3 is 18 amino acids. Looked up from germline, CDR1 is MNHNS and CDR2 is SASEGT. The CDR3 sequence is CASSEWRGTGLGTGELFF. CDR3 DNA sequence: TGTGCCAGCAGTGAATGGAGGGGGACAGGGTTAGGAACCGGGGAGCTGTTTTTT.

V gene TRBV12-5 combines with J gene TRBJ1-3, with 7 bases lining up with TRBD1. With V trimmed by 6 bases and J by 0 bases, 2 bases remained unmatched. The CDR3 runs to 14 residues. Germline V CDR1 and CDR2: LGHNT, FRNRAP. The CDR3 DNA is TGTGCTAGTGGCGCAGGGGGCTCTGGAAACACCATATATTTT. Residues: CASGAGGSGNTIYF.

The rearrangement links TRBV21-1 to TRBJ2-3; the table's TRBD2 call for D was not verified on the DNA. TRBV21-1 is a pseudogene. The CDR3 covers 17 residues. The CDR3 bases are TGTGCCAGCAGCAATCGGAAGTTAGCGGGAATGGCAGATACGCAGTATTTT. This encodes CASSNRKLAGMADTQYF.

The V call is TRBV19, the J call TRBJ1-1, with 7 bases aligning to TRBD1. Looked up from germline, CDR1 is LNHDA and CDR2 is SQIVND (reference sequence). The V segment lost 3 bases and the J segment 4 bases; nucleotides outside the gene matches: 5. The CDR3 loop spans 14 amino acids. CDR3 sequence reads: CASSIRQGGTEAFF. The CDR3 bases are TGTGCCAGTAGTATCAGACAGGGAGGCACTGAAGCTTTCTTT.

CDR3 amino acids: CAIDRWTGTGTYEQYF. CDR3 bases: TGTGCCATCGATCGGTGGACAGGAACAGGCACCTACGAGCAGTACTTC. This rearrangement joins TRBV16 to TRBJ2-7; 7 positions agree with TRBD1. The germline gives CDR1 KGHSY, CDR2 FQNENV. The ends lost 10 bases at V and 2 bases at J; junction bases unmatched: 17. CDR3 length equals 16 residues.

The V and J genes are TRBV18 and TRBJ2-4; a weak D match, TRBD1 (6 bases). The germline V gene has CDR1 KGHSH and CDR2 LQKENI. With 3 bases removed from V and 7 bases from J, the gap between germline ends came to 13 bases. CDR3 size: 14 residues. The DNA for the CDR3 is TGTGCCAGCTCACCTGGGAATACAGGGAACATTCAGTACTTC. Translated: CASSPGNTGNIQYF. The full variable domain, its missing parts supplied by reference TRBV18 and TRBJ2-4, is NAGVMQNPRHLVRRRGQEARLRCSPMKGHSHVYWYRQLPEEGLKFMVYLQKENIIDESGMPKERFSAEFPKEGPSILRIQQVVRGDSAAYFCASSPGNTGNIQYFGAGTRLSVL.

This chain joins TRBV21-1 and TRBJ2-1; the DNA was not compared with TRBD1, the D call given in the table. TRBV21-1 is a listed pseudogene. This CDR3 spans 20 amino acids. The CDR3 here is CASSDAGDTYTRGDHNEQFF. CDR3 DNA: TGTGCCAGCAGCGACGCCGGGGACACCTACACGAGAGGGGACCACAATGAGCAGTTCTTC.

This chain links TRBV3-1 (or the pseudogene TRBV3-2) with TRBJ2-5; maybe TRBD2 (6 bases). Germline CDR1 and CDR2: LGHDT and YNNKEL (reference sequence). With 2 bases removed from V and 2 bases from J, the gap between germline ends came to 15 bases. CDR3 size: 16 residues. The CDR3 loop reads CASSQRAGTLQETQYF. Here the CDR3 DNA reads TGTGCCAGCAGCCAAAGGGCGGGGACGTTACAAGAGACCCAGTACTTC.

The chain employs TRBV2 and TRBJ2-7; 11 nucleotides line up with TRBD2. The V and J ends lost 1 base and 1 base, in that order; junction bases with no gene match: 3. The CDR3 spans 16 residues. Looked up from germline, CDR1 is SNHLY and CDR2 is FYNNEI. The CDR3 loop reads CASSEVRTSGSYEQYF. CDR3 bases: TGTGCCAGCAGTGAAGTACGGACTAGCGGGTCCTACGAGCAGTACTTC.

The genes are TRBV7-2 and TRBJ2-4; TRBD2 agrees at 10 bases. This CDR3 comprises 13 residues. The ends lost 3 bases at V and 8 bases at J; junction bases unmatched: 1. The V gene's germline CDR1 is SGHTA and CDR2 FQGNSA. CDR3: CASSFSGRYIQYF. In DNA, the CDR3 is TGTGCCAGCAGCTTTAGCGGGAGGTACATTCAGTACTTC.

CDR3 coding DNA: TGTGCCAGCAGCGCCGGGACAGGGAGCCTCTATGGCTACACCTTC. Its protein is CASSAGTGSLYGYTF. This chain links TRBV9 with TRBJ1-2, with 9 nucleotides matching TRBD1. Germline CDR1 and CDR2: SGDLS and YYNGEE. V shed 3 bases, J shed 4 bases, and the junction held 7 bases outside the gene matches. There are 15 residues in the CDR3.

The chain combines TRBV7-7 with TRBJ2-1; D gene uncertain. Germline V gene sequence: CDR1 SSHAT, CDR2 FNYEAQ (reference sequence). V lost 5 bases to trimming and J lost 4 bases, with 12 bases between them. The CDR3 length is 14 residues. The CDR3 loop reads CASSPLGAYNEQFF. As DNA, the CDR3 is TGTGCCAGCAGCCCCCTCGGCGCTTACAATGAGCAGTTCTTC.

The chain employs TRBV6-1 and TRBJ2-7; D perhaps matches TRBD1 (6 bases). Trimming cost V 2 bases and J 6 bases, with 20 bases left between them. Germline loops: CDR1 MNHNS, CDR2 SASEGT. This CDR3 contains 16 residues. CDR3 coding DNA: TGTGCCAGCAGTGAAATAACAGGGTCCGGATGGGGCGAGCAGTACTTC. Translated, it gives CASSEITGSGWGEQYF.

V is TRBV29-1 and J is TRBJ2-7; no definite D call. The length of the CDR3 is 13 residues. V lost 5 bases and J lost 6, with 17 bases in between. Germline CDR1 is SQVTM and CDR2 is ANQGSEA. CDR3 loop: CSVRSGSLGEQYF. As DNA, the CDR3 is TGCAGCGTTAGGAGTGGATCCCTGGGCGAGCAGTACTTC.

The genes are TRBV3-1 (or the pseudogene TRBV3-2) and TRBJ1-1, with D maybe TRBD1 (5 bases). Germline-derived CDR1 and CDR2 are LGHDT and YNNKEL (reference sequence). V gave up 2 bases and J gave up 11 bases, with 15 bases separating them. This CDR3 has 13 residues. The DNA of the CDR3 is TGTGCCAGCAGCCAAATTCCCCTGGGGGAGGCTTTCTTT. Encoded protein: CASSQIPLGEAFF.

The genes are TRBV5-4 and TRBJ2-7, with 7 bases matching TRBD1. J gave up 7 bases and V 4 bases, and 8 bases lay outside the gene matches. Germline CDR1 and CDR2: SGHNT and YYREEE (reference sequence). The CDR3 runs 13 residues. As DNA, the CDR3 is TGTGCCAGCAGCCCCGCCCTGGGACAGGAGCAGTACTTC. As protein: CASSPALGQEQYF.

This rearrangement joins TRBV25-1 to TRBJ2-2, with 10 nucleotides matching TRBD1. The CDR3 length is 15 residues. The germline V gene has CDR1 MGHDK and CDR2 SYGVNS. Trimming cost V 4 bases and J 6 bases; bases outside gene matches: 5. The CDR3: CASSADRGWSGELFF. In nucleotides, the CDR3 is TGTGCCAGCAGTGCGGACAGGGGGTGGTCCGGGGAGCTGTTTTTT.

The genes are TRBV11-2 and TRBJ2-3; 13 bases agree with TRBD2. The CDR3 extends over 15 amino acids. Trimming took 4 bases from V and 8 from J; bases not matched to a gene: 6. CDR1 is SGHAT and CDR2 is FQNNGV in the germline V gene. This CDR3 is CASSSGTSGIVTQYF. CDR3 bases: TGTGCCAGCAGCTCGGGGACTAGCGGGATAGTTACGCAGTATTTT.

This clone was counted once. The CDR3 region is CASSPPGKSSYNEQFF. CDR3 nucleotide sequence: TGTGCCAGCTCACCACCCGGGAAGAGCTCCTACAATGAGCAGTTCTTC. The rearrangement joins TRBV18 to TRBJ2-1; possible D gene TRBD2, 5 bases. V was pared by 0 bases and J by 0 bases, with 9 bases between. This CDR3 has 16 residues. Germline loops: CDR1 KGHSH, CDR2 LQKENI.

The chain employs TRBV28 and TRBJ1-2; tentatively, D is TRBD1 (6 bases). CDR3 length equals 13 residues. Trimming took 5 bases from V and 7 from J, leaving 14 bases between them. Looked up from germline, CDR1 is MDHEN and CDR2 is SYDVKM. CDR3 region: CASSTPDSFGYTF. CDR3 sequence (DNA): TGTGCCAGCAGTACTCCGGACAGCTTTGGCTACACCTTC.

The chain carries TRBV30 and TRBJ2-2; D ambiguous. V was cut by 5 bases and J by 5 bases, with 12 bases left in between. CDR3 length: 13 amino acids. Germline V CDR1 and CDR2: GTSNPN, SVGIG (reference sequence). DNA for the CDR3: TGTGCCTGGGATGTCGGCCGGACCGGGGAGCTGTTTTTT. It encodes CAWDVGRTGELFF.

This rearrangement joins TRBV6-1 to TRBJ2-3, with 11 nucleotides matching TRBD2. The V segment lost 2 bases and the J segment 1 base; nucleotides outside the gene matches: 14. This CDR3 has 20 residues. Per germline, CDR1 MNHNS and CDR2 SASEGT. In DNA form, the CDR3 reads TGTGCCAGCAGTGAACTAACTAGCGGGAGAGAGAGGTGGGGCACAGATACGCAGTATTTT. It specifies CASSELTSGRERWGTDTQYF.

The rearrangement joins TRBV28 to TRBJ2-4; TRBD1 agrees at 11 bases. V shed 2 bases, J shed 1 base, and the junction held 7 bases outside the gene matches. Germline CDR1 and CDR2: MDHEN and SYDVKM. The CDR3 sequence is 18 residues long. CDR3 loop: CASSLGQGAGGAKNIQYF. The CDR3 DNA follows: TGTGCCAGCAGTTTAGGACAGGGGGCAGGCGGGGCCAAAAACATTCAGTACTTC.

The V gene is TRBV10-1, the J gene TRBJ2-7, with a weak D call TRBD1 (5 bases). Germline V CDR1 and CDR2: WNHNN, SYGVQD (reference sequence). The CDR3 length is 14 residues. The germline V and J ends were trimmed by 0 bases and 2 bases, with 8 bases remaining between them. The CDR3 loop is CASSESVRAYEQYF. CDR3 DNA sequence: TGCGCCAGCAGTGAGTCGGTCAGGGCCTACGAGCAGTACTTC.

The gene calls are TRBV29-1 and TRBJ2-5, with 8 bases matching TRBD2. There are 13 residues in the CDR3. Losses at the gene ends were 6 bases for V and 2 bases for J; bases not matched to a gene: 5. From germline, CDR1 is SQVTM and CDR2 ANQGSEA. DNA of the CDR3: TGCAGCGTCCAACTAGCGGCTCAAGAGACCCAGTACTTC. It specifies CSVQLAAQETQYF.

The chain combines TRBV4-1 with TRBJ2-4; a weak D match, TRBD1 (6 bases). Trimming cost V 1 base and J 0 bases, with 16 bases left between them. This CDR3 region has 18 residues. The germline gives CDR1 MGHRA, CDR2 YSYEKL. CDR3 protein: CASSQGRLDSLAKNIQYF. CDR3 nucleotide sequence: TGCGCCAGCAGCCAAGGTCGATTGGACAGTCTAGCCAAAAACATTCAGTACTTC.

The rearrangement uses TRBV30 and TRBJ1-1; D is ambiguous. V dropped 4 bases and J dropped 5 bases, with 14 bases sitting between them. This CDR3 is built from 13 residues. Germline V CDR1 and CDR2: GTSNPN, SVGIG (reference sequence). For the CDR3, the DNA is TGTGCCTGGACGGTGGCAGGCGGTACTGAAGCTTTCTTT. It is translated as CAWTVAGGTEAFF.

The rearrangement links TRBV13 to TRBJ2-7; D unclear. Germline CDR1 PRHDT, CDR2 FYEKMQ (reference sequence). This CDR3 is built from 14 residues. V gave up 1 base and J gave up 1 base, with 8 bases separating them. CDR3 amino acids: CASSLATTSYEQYF. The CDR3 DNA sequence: TGTGCCAGCAGCTTAGCGACCACATCCTACGAGCAGTACTTC. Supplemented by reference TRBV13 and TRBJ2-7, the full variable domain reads AAGVIQSPRHLIKEKRETATLKCYPIPRHDTVYWYQQGPGQDPQFLISFYEKMQSDKGSIPDRFSAQQFSDYHSELNMSSLELGDSALYFCASSLATTSYEQYFGPGTRLTVT.